The clone carrying this T cell receptor (beta chain) has more than one count but fewer than ten. The antigen is not known. CDR3 length: 14 amino acids. Germline CDR1 SGDLS, CDR2 YYNGEE. V lost 2 bases to trimming and J lost 0 bases, with 6 bases between them. The sample belongs to a study of read filtering for tumor transcriptome and immune sequencing. Overall study: Among patients, 17 were male and around 15 female, aged roughly 45 to 80 (mean roughly 63). TCR-mapped reads were about 3.5 to 11 million with IR-seq versus roughly 75 to 1,300 with RNA-seq. The study, taken as a whole, reports: Sorted CD138-negative bone marrow cells were not purified T cells. Dropping single-read clonotypes raised IR-seq and RNA-seq shared-clonotype correlation.

The library was built from 400 ng RNA with molecular barcoded adaptors for alpha/delta and beta/gamma chains. Each CDR3 protein gets one entry after TCRdb re-called the reads with MiXCR. The data show 85,000 to 100,000 distinct CDR3 sequences, with 20% to 25% seen just once and around 10% held by the top ten. The clonotype comes from a donor at least 40 years old with multiple myeloma. The chain joins TRBV9 to TRBJ1-3; D is undetermined. The source material was a population of CD138-negative cells sorted from bone marrow. The CDR3 here is CASSVRNSGNTIYF. In DNA, the CDR3 is TGTGCCAGCAGCGTGCGGAACTCTGGAAACACCATATATTTT.